The next 3 T cell receptor beta chains were all read from a single sample in a study of beta chain features in type 1 diabetes. Study conclusions and caveats: TCRB CDR3s from Type 1 diabetes patients were moderately but significantly shorter in all four CD4+ subsets.

The antigens of these receptors remain unknown. Reverse transcription of all isolated RNA meant that expressed TCRB transcripts were sequenced. Sequencing was performed with immunoSEQ multiplex PCR; in TCRdb, only in-frame clones are kept and a portion is missing. The sample holds around 180,000 clones, approximately 8.4% seen once. The source material was central memory CD4+ T cells from blood. Every receptor here comes from a man aged 18 to 29 with type 1 diabetes.

The chain employs TRBV6-1 and TRBJ1-5, with 7 positions matching TRBD1. The V segment lost 6 bases and the J segment 5 bases; nucleotides outside the gene matches: 10. The CDR3 length is 15 residues. Per germline, CDR1 MNHNS and CDR2 SASEGT. CDR3 loop: CASSATGAEYQPQHF. CDR3 coding DNA: TGTGCCAGCAGCGCCACAGGGGCCGAGTATCAGCCCCAGCATTTT.

In DNA form, the CDR3 reads TGTGCCAGCAGGAGGGGGCGGGTAGATTCACCCCTCCACTTT. Translating gives CASRRGRVDSPLHF. This rearrangement joins TRBV9 to TRBJ1-6, with 7 bases that match TRBD1. The CDR3 has 14 amino acids. The germline V gene encodes CDR1 SGDLS and CDR2 YYNGEE. J lost 8 bases, V lost 5 bases, and 7 bases had no gene match.

This clone was detected only a few times. The gene calls are TRBV15 and TRBJ1-1; 7 bases fit TRBD1. The germline V gene has CDR1 LNHNV and CDR2 YYDKDF (reference sequence). V lost 3 bases to trimming and J lost 7 bases; unmatched junction nucleotides: 5. The CDR3 is 13 amino acids. CDR3 in amino acids: CATSSRDSFEAFF. The CDR3 region has the DNA TGTGCCACCAGCAGCCGGGACAGCTTTGAAGCTTTCTTT. The entire variable domain, with the rest obtained from reference TRBV15 and TRBJ1-1, is as follows: DAMVIQNPRYQVTQFGKPVTLSCSQTLNHNVMYWYQQKSSQAPKLLFHYYDKDFNNEADTPDNFQSRRPNTSFCFLDIRSPGLGDTAMYLCATSSRDSFEAFFGQGTRLTVV.